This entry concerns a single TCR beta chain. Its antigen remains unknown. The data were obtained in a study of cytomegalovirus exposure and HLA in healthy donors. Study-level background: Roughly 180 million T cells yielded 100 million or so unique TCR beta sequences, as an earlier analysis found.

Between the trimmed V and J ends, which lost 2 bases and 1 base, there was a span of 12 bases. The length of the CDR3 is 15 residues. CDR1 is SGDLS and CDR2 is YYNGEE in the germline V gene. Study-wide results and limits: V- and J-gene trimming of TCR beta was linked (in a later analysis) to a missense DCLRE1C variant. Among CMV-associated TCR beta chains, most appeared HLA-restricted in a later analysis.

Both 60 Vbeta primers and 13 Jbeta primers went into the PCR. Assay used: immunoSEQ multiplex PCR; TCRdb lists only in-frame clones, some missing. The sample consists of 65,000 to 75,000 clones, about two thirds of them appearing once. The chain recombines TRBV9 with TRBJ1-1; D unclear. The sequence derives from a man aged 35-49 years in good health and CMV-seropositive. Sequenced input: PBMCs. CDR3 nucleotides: TGTGCCAGCAGCGTTGCGCGCCGAGGGAACACTGAAGCTTTCTTT. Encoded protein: CASSVARRGNTEAFF.